Following are 20 T cell receptor beta chains from one sample sequenced in a study of CD8+CD57+ T cells in acquired aplastic anemia. Sequencing was done on patients that had shown CD8+CD57+ cell expansion by flow cytometry. Genomic DNA was employed as the template in profiling TCR beta VDJ and CDR3. TCRdb independently ran MiXCR on the reads; one entry per CDR3 protein. The sample lists about 200,000 distinct CDR3 sequences, about 60% occurring once. The sample comprised sorted CD4+, CD8+, or CD8+CD57+ T cells (not recorded which) from PBMCs. These receptors came from a human donor with aplastic anemia.

V is TRBV19 and J is TRBJ2-5, with D perhaps TRBD2 (6 bases). V was clipped by 5 bases and J by 3 bases, with 22 bases between them. Germline V gene lookup returns CDR1 LNHDA and CDR2 SQIVND (reference sequence). The CDR3 is 17 amino acids. The CDR3: CASSWTGVQDGKETQYF. The CDR3 region has the DNA TGTGCCAGTAGTTGGACGGGAGTTCAGGACGGTAAAGAGACCCAGTACTTC. Full variable domain (rest looked up from reference TRBV19 and TRBJ2-5): DGGITQSPKYLFRKEGQNVTLSCEQNLNHDAMYWYRQDPGQGLRLIYYSQIVNDFQKGDIAEGYSVSREKKESFPLTVTSAQKNPTAFYLCASSWTGVQDGKETQYFGPGTRLLVL.

The rearrangement uses TRBV27 and TRBJ1-1; the D is unclear. V lost 0 bases and J 6 bases, leaving 11 bases between the germline ends. CDR1 is MNHEY and CDR2 is SMNVEV in the germline V gene (reference sequence). The length of the CDR3 is 14 residues. CDR3 bases: TGTGCCAGCAGTTTATCCTTCGGGAAACCTGAAGCTTTCTTT. Translation gives CASSLSFGKPEAFF.

This rearrangement joins TRBV20-1 to TRBJ1-2; D gene unclear. Germline V gene lookup returns CDR1 DFQATT and CDR2 SNEGSKA (reference sequence). This CDR3 comprises 14 residues. Trimming cost V 0 bases and J 4 bases, with 12 bases left between them. The CDR3 nucleotides are TGCAGTGCTAGAGATCTGAGGGAAGCCTATGGCTACACCTTC. It translates to CSARDLREAYGYTF.

The gene calls are TRBV12-3 or TRBV12-4 and TRBJ2-7, with 7 bases matching TRBD1. This CDR3 comprises 14 residues. The trim removed 5 bases at V and 2 bases at J, leaving 6 bases unmatched. The CDR3 is CASSNTTGTYEQYF. CDR3 bases: TGTGCCAGCAGTAACACGACAGGGACCTACGAGCAGTACTTC.

Points on this clonotype: Germline and junction disagree at one end, which may indicate a read error. The rearrangement joins TRBV7-7 to TRBJ2-1, with 10 bases lining up with TRBD2. In germline, CDR1 is SSHAT, CDR2 FNYEAQ (reference sequence). This CDR3 has 17 residues. The CDR3 loop reads CASSGGVGGGSYNEQFF. CDR3 nucleotide sequence: TGTGCTAGCAGCGGGGGGGTGGGAGGGGGCTCCTACAATGAGCAGTTCTTC.

As for this clonotype: Germline and junction disagree at one end, which may indicate a read error. V usage is TRBV2 and J usage is TRBJ2-7; perhaps TRBD1 as D (6 bases). CDR1 is SNHLY and CDR2 is FYNNEI in the germline V gene. This CDR3 is 16 amino acids long. As DNA, the CDR3 is TGTGCCAGACACCCCCCGGACAGTTCCACCCCCTACGAGCATTACTTC. Translation: CARHPPDSSTPYEHYF.

This clonotype was seen a handful of times. The DNA for the CDR3 is TGTGCCAGCAGCCCCATAGGGCAGGGGTATTGGGACACTGAAGCTTTCTTT. Encoded protein: CASSPIGQGYWDTEAFF. The chain joins TRBV4-2 to TRBJ1-1; D perhaps matches TRBD1 (6 bases). The CDR3 is made up of 17 amino acids. With 4 bases removed from V and 3 bases from J, the gap between germline ends came to 21 bases. Germline CDR1 is LGHNA and CDR2 is YNFKEQ.

The chain links TRBV2 to TRBJ2-7; TRBD1 aligns across 10 bases. The junction had 1 base not matched to a gene; V was cut back by 2 bases and J by 3 bases. CDR3 length equals 14 residues. The germline V gene encodes CDR1 SNHLY and CDR2 FYNNEI. The CDR3 loop reads CASSERTGGYEQYF. CDR3 bases: TGTGCCAGCAGTGAAAGGACAGGGGGCTACGAGCAGTACTTC.

The chain is built from TRBV24-1 and TRBJ2-7; 8 bases map to TRBD2. The CDR3 sequence is 13 residues long. Losses at the gene ends were 2 bases for V and 4 bases for J; bases not matched to a gene: 0. The germline V gene encodes CDR1 KGHDR and CDR2 SFDVKD. CDR3 residues: CATSDSSGYEQYF. CDR3 nucleotides: TGTGCCACCAGTGATTCTAGCGGGTACGAGCAGTACTTC.

The chain has TRBV7-8 and TRBJ1-1, with 7 bases matching TRBD1. The germline gives CDR1 SGHVS, CDR2 FQNEAQ. Trimming took 4 bases from V and 5 from J; bases not matched to a gene: 1. The CDR3 sequence is 12 residues long. Here the CDR3 DNA reads TGTGCCAGCAGCTCGACAGGGACTGAAGCTTTCTTT. Translating gives CASSSTGTEAFF.

The gene calls are TRBV7-9 and TRBJ2-5; D not certain. V shed 3 bases and J shed 2 bases, with 16 bases lying between them. The CDR3 sequence is 16 residues long. Germline V CDR1 and CDR2: SEHNR, FQNEAQ (reference sequence). The CDR3 coding sequence is TGTGCCAGCAGCTTGTCGCCCTTGATAGAACAAGAGACCCAGTACTTC. It yields the protein CASSLSPLIEQETQYF.

This clonotype was observed a few times. The rearrangement uses TRBV20-1 and TRBJ2-7, with D possibly being TRBD1 (6 bases). This CDR3 spans 15 amino acids. Germline values: CDR1 DFQATT, CDR2 SNEGSKA (reference sequence). V was shortened by 0 bases and J by 3 bases, with 15 bases between the two germline ends. As DNA, the CDR3 is TGCAGTGCTAGAGAGTTCAGGGGCCTTAACTACGAGCAGTACTTC. It codes for CSAREFRGLNYEQYF.

The table lists this clonotype with a count of one. The chain is built from TRBV19 and TRBJ2-1; unclear D gene. The CDR3 is made up of 13 amino acids. V was clipped by 2 bases and J by 4 bases, with 6 bases between them. Per germline, CDR1 LNHDA and CDR2 SQIVND (reference sequence). CDR3 loop: CASSIQVYNEQFF. CDR3 bases: TGTGCCAGTAGTATACAAGTTTACAATGAGCAGTTCTTC. Based on the CDR3 plus reference TRBV19 and TRBJ2-1, the full variable domain is DGGITQSPKYLFRKEGQNVTLSCEQNLNHDAMYWYRQDPGQGLRLIYYSQIVNDFQKGDIAEGYSVSREKKESFPLTVTSAQKNPTAFYLCASSIQVYNEQFFGPGTRLTVL.

This clonotype was counted ten times or more. This chain joins TRBV4-2 and TRBJ2-3; TRBD2 aligns across 12 bases. The CDR3 sequence is 16 residues long. V trimming: 6 bases; J trimming: 6 bases; junction bases outside the gene matches: 10. From germline, CDR1 is LGHNA and CDR2 YNFKEQ. CDR3 sequence: CASRQILAGGQDTQYF. DNA for the CDR3: TGTGCCAGCAGACAAATCCTAGCGGGGGGGCAGGATACGCAGTATTTT.

The rearrangement links TRBV25-1 to TRBJ1-4; TRBD1 is a possible D gene (6 bases). V lost 2 bases and J lost 14, with 12 bases in between. The CDR3 is 12 amino acids. In germline, CDR1 is MGHDK, CDR2 SYGVNS. The CDR3 region is CASSEIPGQLFF. CDR3 nucleotide sequence: TGTGCCAGCAGTGAAATCCCAGGACAGCTGTTTTTT.

The chain links TRBV5-4 to TRBJ2-3, with D possibly being TRBD2 (5 bases). The CDR3 covers 16 residues. Trimming left V 2 bases short and J 5 bases short, with 18 bases between. CDR1 SGHNT and CDR2 YYREEE come from the germline V gene (reference sequence). The CDR3 bases are TGTGCCAGCAGCTTAGCGAGGGCGATGAATCTAGATACGCAGTATTTT. This translates into CASSLARAMNLDTQYF.

This clonotype was seen once. The V and J genes are TRBV5-1 and TRBJ2-1; a possible D gene is TRBD1 (6 bases). V was trimmed by 3 bases and J by 0 bases, leaving 13 bases between them. This CDR3 has 16 amino acids. Germline CDR1 and CDR2: SGHRS and YFSETQ. The CDR3 sequence: CASSSTGTNSYNEQFF. CDR3 DNA: TGCGCCAGCAGCTCAACCGGGACAAACTCCTACAATGAGCAGTTCTTC.

This clonotype was detected only a few times. The V gene is TRBV9, the J gene TRBJ1-2, with a weak D call TRBD1 (5 bases). Trimming shortened V by 0 bases and J by 2 bases, and 8 bases separated the two germline ends. This CDR3 region has 14 residues. Looked up from germline, CDR1 is SGDLS and CDR2 is YYNGEE. The CDR3 coding sequence is TGTGCCAGCAGCGTAGGTCCAGGGAACTATGGCTACACCTTC. It specifies CASSVGPGNYGYTF. Drawing the rest from reference TRBV9 and TRBJ1-2, the complete variable domain is DSGVTQTPKHLITATGQRVTLRCSPRSGDLSVYWYQQSLDQGLQFLIQYYNGEERAKGNILERFSAQQFPDLHSELNLSSLELGDSALYFCASSVGPGNYGYTFGSGTRLTVV.

The chain carries TRBV16 and TRBJ1-1; D not resolved. V lost 0 bases and J lost 1, with 3 bases in between. The CDR3 runs 13 residues. Germline CDR1 is KGHSY and CDR2 is FQNENV. CDR3 residues: CASSQSENTEAFF. DNA of the CDR3: TGTGCCAGCAGCCAATCGGAGAACACTGAAGCTTTCTTT. The entire variable domain, with the rest obtained from reference TRBV16 and TRBJ1-1, is as follows: GEEVAQTPKHLVRGEGQKAKLYCAPIKGHSYVFWYQQVLKNEFKFLISFQNENVFDETGMPKERFSAKCLPNSPCSLEIQATKLEDSAVYFCASSQSENTEAFFGQGTRLTVV.

This sequence joins TRBV19 and TRBJ2-3, with TRBD2 as a possible D gene (6 bases). The CDR3 spans 14 residues. From germline, CDR1 is LNHDA and CDR2 SQIVND (reference sequence). The V gene lost 6 bases and the J gene lost 2 bases, with 12 bases spanning the gap. CDR3: CASSGTGLTDTQYF. Here the CDR3 DNA reads TGTGCCAGTAGCGGGACTGGGCTCACAGATACGCAGTATTTT.